One and the same sample provided the 10 T cell receptor beta chains below, sequenced in a study of radiation and T cells in renal cell carcinoma. Clones were sequenced by immunoSEQ multiplex PCR, and TCRdb holds only the in-frame ones, with some missing. The data hold 50,000 to 65,000 clones, with 60% to 85% observed a single time. Noted time point: blood 4 weeks post-SBRT, at nephrectomy. Treatment meaning: 15 Gy SBRT to primary tumor, nephrectomy 4 weeks later. Here the sequenced sample was blood, taken from a patient whose treatment included radiotherapy and nephrectomy. These receptors originate from a man aged 55 to 69 with renal cell carcinoma.

The chain employs TRBV4-3 and TRBJ1-5; no definite D call. The CDR3 spans 15 residues. Germline V CDR1 and CDR2: LGHNA, YSLEER. V was shortened by 1 base and J by 0 bases, with 7 bases between the two germline ends. CDR3 sequence (DNA): TGCGCCAGCAGCCAAGGACACTTTAGCAATCAGCCCCAGCATTTT. Translating gives CASSQGHFSNQPQHF.

This chain uses TRBV7-2 with TRBJ1-4, with D possibly TRBD1 on 5 matching bases. The CDR3 extends over 16 amino acids. From germline, CDR1 is SGHTA and CDR2 FQGNSA. Trimming shortened V by 2 bases and J by 0 bases, and 10 bases separated the two germline ends. For the CDR3, the DNA is TGTGCCAGCAGCTTACATCTGACAGCAACTAATGAAAAACTGTTTTTT. Translation gives CASSLHLTATNEKLFF.

This clone was counted a few times. The chain recombines TRBV7-2 with TRBJ1-1, with D possibly matching TRBD1 (6 bases). The V end was cut by 2 bases, the J end by 4 bases, with 11 bases between. In germline, CDR1 is SGHTA, CDR2 FQGNSA. The CDR3 contains 14 residues. CDR3 region: CASSLFTQGTEAFF. CDR3 sequence (DNA): TGTGCCAGCAGCTTATTTACACAGGGCACTGAAGCTTTCTTT.

This clone was seen once. This rearrangement joins TRBV4-3 to TRBJ2-1; D gene uncertain. The CDR3 runs 13 residues. Germline assignment: CDR1 LGHNA and CDR2 YSLEER. The ends were cut back, 4 bases at V and 6 bases at J, with 10 bases in the middle. CDR3 sequence: CASSPPLSNEQFF. DNA of the CDR3: TGCGCCAGCAGCCCACCGCTATCCAATGAGCAGTTCTTC.

This chain uses TRBV28 with TRBJ2-6; D gene unclear. From germline, CDR1 is MDHEN and CDR2 SYDVKM. This CDR3 is 15 amino acids long. The germline V and J ends were trimmed by 2 bases and 2 bases, with 7 bases remaining between them. CDR3 nucleotide sequence: TGTGCCAGCAGTTTAATATACCCTGGGGCCAACGTCCTGACTTTC. As protein: CASSLIYPGANVLTF.

This clone showed up just a few times. DNA of the CDR3: TGTGCTAGTGGTAACCCTACTGCAGGGGGGCCCCAGCATTTT. Amino acid sequence: CASGNPTAGGPQHF. This chain uses TRBV12-5 with TRBJ1-5, with 7 positions matching TRBD1. The CDR3 length is 14 residues. Germline CDR1 and CDR2: LGHNT and FRNRAP. With V trimmed by 5 bases and J by 9 bases, 10 bases remained unmatched.

The rearrangement uses TRBV30 and TRBJ2-7; no firm D call. V was trimmed by 0 bases and J by 5 bases, leaving 8 bases between them. This CDR3 region has 12 residues. The germline CDR1 and CDR2 sequences are GTSNPN and SVGIG (reference sequence). The CDR3 region is CAWSVERNEQYF. In nucleotides, the CDR3 is TGTGCCTGGAGTGTAGAGAGGAACGAGCAGTACTTC.

The gene calls are TRBV9 and TRBJ2-2; D may be TRBD1 (5 bases). V was pared by 0 bases and J by 6 bases, with 9 bases between. Germline values: CDR1 SGDLS, CDR2 YYNGEE. CDR3 length equals 14 residues. In DNA, the CDR3 is TGTGCCAGCAGCGTAGGACAGAATTCCGGGGAGCTGTTTTTT. Translation: CASSVGQNSGELFF.

The genes are TRBV7-9 and TRBJ2-7; D call uncertain. V lost 4 bases and J lost 4, with 8 bases in between. The CDR3 has 12 amino acids. CDR1 is SEHNR and CDR2 is FQNEAQ in the germline V gene (reference sequence). The CDR3 here is CASSYSTYEQYF. CDR3 coding DNA: TGTGCCAGCAGCTACAGTACTTACGAGCAGTACTTC.

The chain combines TRBV7-9 with TRBJ2-5; a possible D gene is TRBD2 (6 bases). Deletions cut 1 base from V and 5 bases from J, with 11 bases between. Germline V gives CDR1 SEHNR, CDR2 FQNEAQ (reference sequence). CDR3 length: 14 residues. The chain's CDR3 is CASSLGRGFETQYF. The CDR3 region has the DNA TGTGCCAGCAGCTTAGGCCGGGGGTTCGAGACCCAGTACTTC.